These 25 T cell receptor beta chains were sequenced from one sample in a study of T cells in Graves' hyperthyroidism and ophthalmopathy. Researchers amplified the TCR beta CDR3 regions from RNA transcripts. The TCR CDR3 first-round RT-PCR relied on the HTBI primer set. TCRdb re-called the multiplex PCR reads through MiXCR, storing one row per CDR3 protein. The profile shows 640,000 or so distinct CDR3 sequences, approximately 15% of them singletons. The material sequenced was blood. These receptor sequences come from a woman aged 18-35 years with Graves' ophthalmopathy.

In this sample, this clonotype turned up a few times. The V gene is TRBV7-6, the J gene TRBJ2-3, with 9 bases aligning to TRBD1. The CDR3 spans 15 residues. Germline V gene sequence: CDR1 SGHVS, CDR2 FNYEAQ. J lost 2 bases, V lost 2 bases, and 2 bases had no gene match. CDR3 sequence: CASSLTGGVTDTQYF. The CDR3 region has the DNA TGTGCCAGCAGCTTAACAGGGGGCGTCACAGATACGCAGTATTTT. The whole variable domain, remainder taken from reference TRBV7-6 and TRBJ2-3, is GAGVSQSPRYKVTKRGQDVALRCDPISGHVSLYWYRQALGQGPEFLTYFNYEAQQDKSGLPNDRFSAERPEGSISTLTIQRTEQRDSAMYRCASSLTGGVTDTQYFGPGTRLTVL.

This clonotype was recorded at least ten times. The chain joins TRBV11-2 to TRBJ2-5, with 10 bases lining up with TRBD1. V lost 1 base and J lost 5; bases outside the gene matches: 4. CDR1 and CDR2 (germline): SGHAT, FQNNGV. The CDR3 runs to 15 residues. The CDR3 reads CASSLAGTGVETQYF. Here the CDR3 DNA reads TGTGCCAGCAGCTTAGCAGGGACAGGGGTGGAGACCCAGTACTTC. The full variable domain, rest sourced from reference TRBV11-2 and TRBJ2-5, is EAGVAQSPRYKIIEKRQSVAFWCNPISGHATLYWYQQILGQGPKLLIQFQNNGVVDDSQLPKDRFSAERLKGVDSTLKIQPAKLEDSAVYLCASSLAGTGVETQYFGPGTRLLVL.

This clonotype was counted many times. This chain uses TRBV15 with TRBJ2-1; D not certain. The CDR3 covers 14 residues. Trimming left V 0 bases short and J 3 bases short, with 6 bases between. Germline loops: CDR1 LNHNV, CDR2 YYDKDF (reference sequence). This CDR3 reads CATSREGHYNEQFF. CDR3 sequence (DNA): TGTGCCACCAGCAGAGAAGGCCACTACAATGAGCAGTTCTTC.

The J gene is TRBJ2-1, the V gene TRBV15; TRBD1 or TRBD2 may be the D gene (5 bases each). V dropped 8 bases and J dropped 10 bases, with 21 bases sitting between them. CDR1 and CDR2 from the germline V gene are LNHNV and YYDKDF (reference sequence). CDR3 length equals 14 residues. The CDR3 DNA is TGTGCCACCGGGACCTCTTCTCGCCACGGGGAGCAGTTCTTC. Translating it yields CATGTSSRHGEQFF.

V and J are TRBV6-1 and TRBJ2-6; 10 nucleotides align to TRBD2. The CDR3 is 19 amino acids. Germline-derived CDR1 and CDR2 are MNHNS and SASEGT. The V segment lost 5 bases and the J segment 0 bases; nucleotides outside the gene matches: 10. The CDR3 nucleotides are TGTGCCAGCAGTCCGCCAGCGTCTAGCGGGAGCTCTGGGGCCAACGTCCTGACTTTC. This sequence encodes CASSPPASSGSSGANVLTF.

This clonotype came up many times. CDR3 bases: TGTGCCAGCAGTGGGGCGGCCCCAAAGGATGAGCAGTTCTTC. This sequence encodes CASSGAAPKDEQFF. The rearrangement joins TRBV2 to TRBJ2-1; no reliable D call. Germline loops: CDR1 SNHLY, CDR2 FYNNEI. V lost 4 bases and J 8 bases, leaving 15 bases between the germline ends. The CDR3 contains 14 residues.

The sample holds many counts of this clonotype. The chain's CDR3 is CASSPPSQSTEAFF. The CDR3 region has the DNA TGTGCCAGCTCACCACCTTCCCAGAGCACTGAAGCTTTCTTT. The rearrangement uses TRBV18 and TRBJ1-1; D is ambiguous. V was clipped by 0 bases and J by 4 bases, with 9 bases between them. Germline CDR1 and CDR2: KGHSH and LQKENI. This CDR3 contains 14 residues.

The chain recombines TRBV28 with TRBJ2-2, with 11 bases identical to TRBD2. The CDR3 loop spans 17 amino acids. Germline V gives CDR1 MDHEN, CDR2 SYDVKM. After removal of 3 bases from V and 3 bases from J, the junction contained 6 bases not matched to a gene. CDR3 in amino acids: CASSLELAGEYTGELFF. DNA for the CDR3: TGTGCCAGCAGTTTGGAACTAGCGGGAGAATACACCGGGGAGCTGTTTTTT.

This clonotype was recorded at least ten times. The V and J genes are TRBV13 and TRBJ1-6; 10 bases are a match to TRBD1. Germline V gene sequence: CDR1 PRHDT, CDR2 FYEKMQ (reference sequence). V shed 5 bases and J 7 bases; nucleotides not matched to a gene: 11. The CDR3 consists of 17 residues. The CDR3 is CASSPRRQGADNSPLHF. The CDR3 DNA reads as TGTGCCAGCAGCCCGCGGCGACAGGGGGCTGACAATTCACCCCTCCACTTT.

This clonotype showed up just a few times. The rearrangement links TRBV5-1 to TRBJ1-2, with D perhaps matching TRBD1 (6 bases). There are 14 residues in the CDR3. Germline V gene data show CDR1 as SGHRS and CDR2 as YFSETQ. V gave up 0 bases and J gave up 8 bases, with 14 bases separating them. DNA for the CDR3: TGCGCCAGCAGCTTGGCCCGATGGACAGAGGGCTACACCTTC. It translates to CASSLARWTEGYTF.

This clonotype appeared a few times. V usage is TRBV2 and J usage is TRBJ2-1, with 8 bases fitting TRBD1. The CDR3 is 17 residues long. Germline CDR1 is SNHLY and CDR2 is FYNNEI. The J segment lost 3 bases and the V segment lost 2 bases, leaving 9 bases of the junction unmatched. Written as DNA, the CDR3 is TGTGCCAGCAGTGAACCTACGACAGGGGCCCACTACAATGAGCAGTTCTTC. Protein: CASSEPTTGAHYNEQFF.

This clonotype was observed many times. This chain connects TRBV2 to TRBJ2-7; D might be TRBD1 (5 bases). Germline assignment: CDR1 SNHLY and CDR2 FYNNEI. The CDR3 length is 14 residues. V lost 4 bases, J lost 2 bases, and 12 bases lay in between. CDR3 region: CASSVWVGPYEQYF. The CDR3 nucleotides read TGTGCCAGCAGTGTGTGGGTGGGGCCCTACGAGCAGTACTTC.

This clonotype was seen many times. The chain uses TRBV27 and TRBJ2-7; 7 nucleotides line up with TRBD1. V shed 4 bases, J shed 4 bases, and the junction held 7 bases outside the gene matches. The CDR3 extends over 14 amino acids. Germline V gene sequence: CDR1 MNHEY, CDR2 SMNVEV (reference sequence). The DNA of the CDR3 is TGTGCCAGCAGTTACGGGGACAGAATATACGAGCAGTACTTC. This encodes CASSYGDRIYEQYF.

This clonotype was found a few times. This chain connects TRBV29-1 to TRBJ1-2; D is uncertain. The CDR3 extends over 12 amino acids. Trimming left V 6 bases short and J 6 bases short, with 14 bases between. The V gene's germline CDR1 is SQVTM and CDR2 ANQGSEA. CDR3 nucleotides: TGCAGCGTCGGGCCCTCAACTAATGGCTACACCTTC. This codes for CSVGPSTNGYTF.

The CDR3 loop reads CASSQARNNEQFF. CDR3 nucleotides: TGTGCCAGCAGCCAAGCGAGGAACAATGAGCAGTTCTTC. The chain has TRBV3-1 and TRBJ2-1; D not resolved. The CDR3 covers 13 residues. The V and J ends lost 1 base and 5 bases respectively, with 6 bases between them. Germline CDR1 LGHDT, CDR2 YNNKEL (reference sequence).

This clonotype has just a few counts. The chain joins TRBV11-3 to TRBJ2-2; 9 bases align to TRBD1. Per the germline V gene, CDR1 is SGHNT and CDR2 is YENEEA. V lost 3 bases, J lost 4 bases, and 3 bases stayed unmatched. This CDR3 comprises 15 residues. For the CDR3, the DNA is TGTGCCAGCAGCTTCTGGACAGGGGCCACCGGGGAGCTGTTTTTT. This encodes CASSFWTGATGELFF.

The table lists this clonotype with many counts. The chain couples TRBV3-1 to TRBJ1-2; a possible D gene is TRBD1 (5 bases). Germline V gene data show CDR1 as LGHDT and CDR2 as YNNKEL (reference sequence). This CDR3 has 14 residues. Between the trimmed V and J ends, which lost 4 bases and 5 bases, there was a span of 14 bases. CDR3 sequence (DNA): TGTGCCAGCAGCCGCGGGACTGCTGATTATGGCTACACCTTC. Protein sequence: CASSRGTADYGYTF.

The CDR3 loop is CASSIGRDTGELFF. The CDR3 DNA reads TGTGCCAGTAGTATCGGGCGGGACACCGGGGAGCTGTTTTTT. V and J are TRBV19 and TRBJ2-2; TRBD2 might be the D (5 bases). CDR3 length: 14 amino acids. Trimming cost V 3 bases and J 3 bases, with 8 bases left between them. The germline V gene encodes CDR1 LNHDA and CDR2 SQIVND (reference sequence).

This clonotype has at least ten counts. The chain links TRBV30 to TRBJ1-6; 9 bases agree with TRBD1. The CDR3 covers 15 residues. The V gene's germline CDR1 is GTSNPN and CDR2 SVGIG (reference sequence). V dropped 0 bases and J dropped 7; count of bases not matched to a gene: 4. In nucleotides, the CDR3 is TGTGCCTGGAGTGTGGACAGGGGACCCAATTCACCCCTCCACTTT. Its translation: CAWSVDRGPNSPLHF.

This clonotype appeared a few times. This chain joins TRBV27 and TRBJ1-2, with D possibly being TRBD1 (5 bases). V lost 7 bases, J lost 3 bases, and 24 bases lay in between. Germline V CDR1 and CDR2: MNHEY, SMNVEV (reference sequence). The CDR3 sequence is 17 residues long. CDR3 in amino acids: CASIFESDNLGHYGYTF. CDR3 nucleotides: TGTGCCAGCATCTTTGAATCGGACAACTTAGGGCACTATGGCTACACCTTC.

Comment on this clonotype: This may be a read error, as it is one base from a much larger clone. The rearrangement joins TRBV5-5 to TRBJ2-1, with 8 bases that match TRBD2. This CDR3 spans 16 amino acids. Germline assignment: CDR1 SGHKS and CDR2 YYEKEE (reference sequence). CDR3 coding DNA: TGTGCCAGCAGCTTCCAGCGGGGGAGCTCCTACGATGAGCAGTTCTTC. It translates to CASSFQRGSSYDEQFF.

The CDR3 DNA reads as TGTGCCAGTAGTATGGAGGGCGGGAGCTCCTACGAGCAGTACTTC. This gives the protein CASSMEGGSSYEQYF. The V and J genes are TRBV19 and TRBJ2-7; 7 bases map to TRBD2. Germline assignment: CDR1 LNHDA and CDR2 SQIVND (reference sequence). V shed 3 bases, J shed 0 bases, and the junction held 5 bases outside the gene matches. The CDR3 is made up of 15 amino acids.

The rearrangement joins TRBV28 to TRBJ1-4; 7 bases are a match to TRBD1. The CDR3 length is 14 residues. CDR1 is MDHEN, CDR2 SYDVKM, per germline. With 6 bases clipped from V and 8 bases from J, the junction kept 9 bases outside the gene matches. As DNA, the CDR3 is TGTGCCAGCAGGAAAGGGGGCGCTGGGGAAAAACTGTTTTTT. Protein: CASRKGGAGEKLFF.

This clonotype was picked up many times. The chain links TRBV6-2 or TRBV6-3 to TRBJ2-5, with a tentative D call TRBD1 (6 bases). Deletions cut 6 bases from V and 7 bases from J, with 18 bases between. The V gene's germline CDR1 is MNHEY and CDR2 SVGEGT. The CDR3 extends over 14 amino acids. The CDR3 is CASSVRQAVGTQYF. Here the CDR3 DNA reads TGTGCCAGCAGCGTTCGACAGGCCGTGGGGACCCAGTACTTC.

The sample holds one count of this clonotype. V usage is TRBV28 and J usage is TRBJ2-6; possibly TRBD2 for D (6 bases). CDR3 size: 19 residues. Looked up from germline, CDR1 is MDHEN and CDR2 is SYDVKM. The V end was cut by 4 bases, the J end by 0 bases, with 19 bases between. CDR3: CASSSTSRGPYSGANVLTF. CDR3 bases: TGTGCCAGCAGTTCAACGTCGCGGGGACCTTACTCTGGGGCCAACGTCCTGACTTTC.